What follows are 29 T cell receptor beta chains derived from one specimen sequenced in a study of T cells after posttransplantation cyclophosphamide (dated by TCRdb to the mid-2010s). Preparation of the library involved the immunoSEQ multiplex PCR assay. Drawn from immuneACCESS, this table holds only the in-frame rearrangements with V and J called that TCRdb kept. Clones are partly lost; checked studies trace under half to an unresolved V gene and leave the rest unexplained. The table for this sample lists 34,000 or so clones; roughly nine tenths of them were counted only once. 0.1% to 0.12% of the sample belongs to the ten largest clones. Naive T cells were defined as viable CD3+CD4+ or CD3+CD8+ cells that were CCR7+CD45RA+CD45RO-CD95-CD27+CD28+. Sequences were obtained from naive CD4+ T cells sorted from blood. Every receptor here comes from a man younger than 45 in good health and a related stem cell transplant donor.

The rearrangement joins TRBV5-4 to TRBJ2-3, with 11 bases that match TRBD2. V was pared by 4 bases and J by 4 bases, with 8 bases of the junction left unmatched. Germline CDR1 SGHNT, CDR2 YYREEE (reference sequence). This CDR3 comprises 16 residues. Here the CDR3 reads CASSPHSGGASDTQYF. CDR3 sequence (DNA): TGTGCCAGCAGCCCACATAGCGGGGGGGCCTCAGATACGCAGTATTTT.

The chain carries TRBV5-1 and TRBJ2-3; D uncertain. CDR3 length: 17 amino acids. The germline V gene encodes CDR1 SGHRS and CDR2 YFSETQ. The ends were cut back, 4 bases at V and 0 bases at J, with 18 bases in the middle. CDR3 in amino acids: CASSPVLQSSSTDTQYF. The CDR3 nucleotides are TGCGCCAGCAGCCCTGTTCTACAGAGCTCTAGCACAGATACGCAGTATTTT.

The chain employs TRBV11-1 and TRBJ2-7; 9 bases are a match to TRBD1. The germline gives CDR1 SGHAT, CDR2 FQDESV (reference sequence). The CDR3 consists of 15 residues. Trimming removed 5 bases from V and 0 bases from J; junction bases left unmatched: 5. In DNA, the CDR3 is TGTGCCAGCAGCGTCGGGACAGGGCACTCCTACGAGCAGTACTTC. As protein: CASSVGTGHSYEQYF.

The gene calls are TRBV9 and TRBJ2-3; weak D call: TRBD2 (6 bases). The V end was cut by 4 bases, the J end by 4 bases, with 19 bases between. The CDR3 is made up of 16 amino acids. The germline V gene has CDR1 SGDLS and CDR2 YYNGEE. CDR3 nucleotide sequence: TGTGCCAGCAGCCGCCCCCTAGCGAACGCCGCAGATACGCAGTATTTT. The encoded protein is CASSRPLANAADTQYF.

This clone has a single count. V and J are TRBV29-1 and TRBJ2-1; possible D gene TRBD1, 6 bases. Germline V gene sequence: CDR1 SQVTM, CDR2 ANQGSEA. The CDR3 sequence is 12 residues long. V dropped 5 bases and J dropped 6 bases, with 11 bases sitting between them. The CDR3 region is CSVLVQGNEQFF. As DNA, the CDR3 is TGCAGCGTTCTCGTACAGGGCAATGAGCAGTTCTTC.

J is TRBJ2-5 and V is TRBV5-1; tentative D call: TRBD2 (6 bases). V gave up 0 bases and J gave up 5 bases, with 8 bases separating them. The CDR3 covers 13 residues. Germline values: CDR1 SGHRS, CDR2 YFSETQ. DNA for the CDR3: TGCGCCAGCAGCTTGGGGAGGGTGGAGACCCAGTACTTC. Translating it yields CASSLGRVETQYF.

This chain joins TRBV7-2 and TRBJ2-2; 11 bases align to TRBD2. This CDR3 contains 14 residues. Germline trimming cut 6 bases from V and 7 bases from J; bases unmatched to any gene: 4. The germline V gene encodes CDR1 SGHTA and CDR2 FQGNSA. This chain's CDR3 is CASRATSGNGELFF. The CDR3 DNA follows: TGTGCCAGCAGGGCGACTAGCGGGAACGGGGAGCTGTTTTTT.

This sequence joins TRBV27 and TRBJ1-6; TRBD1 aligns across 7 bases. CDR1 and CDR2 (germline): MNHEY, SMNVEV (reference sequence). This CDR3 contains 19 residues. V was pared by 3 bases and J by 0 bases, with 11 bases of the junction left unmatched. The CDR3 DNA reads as TGTGCCAGCAGTTTCTCCCGGACAGGCCTAAGCTCCTATAATTCACCCCTCCACTTT. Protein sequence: CASSFSRTGLSSYNSPLHF.

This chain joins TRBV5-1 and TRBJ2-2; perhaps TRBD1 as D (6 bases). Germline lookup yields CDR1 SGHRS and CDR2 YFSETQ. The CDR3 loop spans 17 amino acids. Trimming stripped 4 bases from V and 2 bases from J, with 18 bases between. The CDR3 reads CASSPHRAGINTGELFF. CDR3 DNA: TGCGCCAGCAGCCCTCACAGGGCTGGGATCAACACCGGGGAGCTGTTTTTT.

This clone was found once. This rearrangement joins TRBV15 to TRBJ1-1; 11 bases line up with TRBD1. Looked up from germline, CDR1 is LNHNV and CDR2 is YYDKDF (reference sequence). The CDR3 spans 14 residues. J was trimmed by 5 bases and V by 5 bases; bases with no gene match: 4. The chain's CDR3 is CATSWTGGRTEAFF. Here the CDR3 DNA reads TGTGCCACCAGCTGGACAGGGGGCAGGACTGAAGCTTTCTTT.

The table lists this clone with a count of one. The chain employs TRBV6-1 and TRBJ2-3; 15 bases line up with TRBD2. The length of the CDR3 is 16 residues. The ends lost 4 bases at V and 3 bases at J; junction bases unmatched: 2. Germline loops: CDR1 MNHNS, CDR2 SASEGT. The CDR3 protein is CASSAGLAGGTDTQYF. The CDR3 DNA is TGTGCCAGCAGTGCGGGACTAGCGGGGGGTACAGATACGCAGTATTTT.

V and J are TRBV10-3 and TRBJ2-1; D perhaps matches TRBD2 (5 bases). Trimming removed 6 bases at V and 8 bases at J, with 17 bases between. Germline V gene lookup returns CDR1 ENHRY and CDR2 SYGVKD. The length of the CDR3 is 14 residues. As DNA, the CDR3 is TGTGCCATCAGCCCACCGATGAGGGCCCATGAGCAGTTCTTC. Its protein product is CAISPPMRAHEQFF.

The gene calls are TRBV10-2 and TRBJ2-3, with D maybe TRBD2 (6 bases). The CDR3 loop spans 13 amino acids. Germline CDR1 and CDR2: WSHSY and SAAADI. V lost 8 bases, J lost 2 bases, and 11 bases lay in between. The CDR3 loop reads CASLGGTTDTQYF. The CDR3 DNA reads TGCGCCAGCCTGGGGGGAACCACAGATACGCAGTATTTT.

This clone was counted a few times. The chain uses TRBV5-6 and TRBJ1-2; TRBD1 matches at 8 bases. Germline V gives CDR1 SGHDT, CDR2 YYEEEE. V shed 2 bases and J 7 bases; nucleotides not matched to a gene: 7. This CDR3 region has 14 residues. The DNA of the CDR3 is TGTGCCAGCAGCTTTGGCAGGGGGCGAGGTGGCTACACCTTC. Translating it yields CASSFGRGRGGYTF.

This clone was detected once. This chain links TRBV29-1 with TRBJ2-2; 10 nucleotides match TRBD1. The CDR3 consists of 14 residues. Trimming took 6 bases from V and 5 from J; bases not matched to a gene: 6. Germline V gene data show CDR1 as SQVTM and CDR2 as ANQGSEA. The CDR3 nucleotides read TGCAGCGTGGCATGGACAGGGGGAACCGGGGAGCTGTTTTTT. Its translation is CSVAWTGGTGELFF.

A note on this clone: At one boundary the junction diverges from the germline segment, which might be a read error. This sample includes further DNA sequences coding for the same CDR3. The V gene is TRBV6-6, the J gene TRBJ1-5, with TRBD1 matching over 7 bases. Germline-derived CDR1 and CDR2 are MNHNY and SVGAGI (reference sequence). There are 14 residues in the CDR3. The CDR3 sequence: CASSQGQREGPQHF. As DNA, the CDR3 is TGCGCCAGCAGCCAGGGACAGAGAGAAGGGCCCCAGCATTTT.

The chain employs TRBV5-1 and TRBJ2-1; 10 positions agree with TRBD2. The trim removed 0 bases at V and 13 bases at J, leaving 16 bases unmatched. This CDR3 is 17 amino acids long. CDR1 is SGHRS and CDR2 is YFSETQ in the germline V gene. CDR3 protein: CASSLETGGKASGGQFF. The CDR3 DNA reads TGCGCCAGCAGCTTGGAAACGGGAGGGAAGGCTAGCGGGGGACAGTTCTTC.

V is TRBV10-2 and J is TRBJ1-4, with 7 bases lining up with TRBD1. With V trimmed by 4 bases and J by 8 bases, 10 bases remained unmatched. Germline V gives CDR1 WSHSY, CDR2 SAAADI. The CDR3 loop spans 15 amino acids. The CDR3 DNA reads TGCGCCAGCAGTGGAGGGGGGACAGCGGAGGAAAAACTGTTTTTT. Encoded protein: CASSGGGTAEEKLFF.

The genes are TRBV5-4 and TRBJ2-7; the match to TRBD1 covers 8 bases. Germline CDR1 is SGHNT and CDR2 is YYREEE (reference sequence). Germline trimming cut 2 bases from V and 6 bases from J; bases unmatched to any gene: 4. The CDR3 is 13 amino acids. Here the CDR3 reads CASSFRGRAEQYF. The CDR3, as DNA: TGTGCCAGCAGCTTCAGGGGGCGGGCCGAGCAGTACTTC.

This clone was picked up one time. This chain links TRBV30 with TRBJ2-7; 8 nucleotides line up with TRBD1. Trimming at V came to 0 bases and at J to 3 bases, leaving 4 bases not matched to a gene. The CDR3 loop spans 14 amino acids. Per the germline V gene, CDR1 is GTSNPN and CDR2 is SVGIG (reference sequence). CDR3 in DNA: TGTGCCTGGAGTGTAGGAACAGGGGGCTACGAGCAGTACTTC. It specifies CAWSVGTGGYEQYF.

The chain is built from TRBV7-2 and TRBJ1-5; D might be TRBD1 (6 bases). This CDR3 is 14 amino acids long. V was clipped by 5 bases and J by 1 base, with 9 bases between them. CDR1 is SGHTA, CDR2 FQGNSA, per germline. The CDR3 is CASSPDRSNQPQHF. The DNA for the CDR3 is TGTGCCAGCAGCCCGGACAGAAGCAATCAGCCCCAGCATTTT.

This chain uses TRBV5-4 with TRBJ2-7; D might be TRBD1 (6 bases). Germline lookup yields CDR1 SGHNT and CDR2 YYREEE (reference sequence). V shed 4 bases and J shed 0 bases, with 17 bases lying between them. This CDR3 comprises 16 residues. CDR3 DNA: TGTGCCAGCAGCCGAGATACAGGGATGAGCTCCTACGAGCAGTACTTC. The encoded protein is CASSRDTGMSSYEQYF.

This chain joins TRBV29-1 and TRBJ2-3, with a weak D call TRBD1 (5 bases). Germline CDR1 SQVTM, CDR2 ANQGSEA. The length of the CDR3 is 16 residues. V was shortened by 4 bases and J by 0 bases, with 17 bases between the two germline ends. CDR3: CSVGSTGDSSTDTQYF. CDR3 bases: TGCAGCGTTGGGAGCACAGGAGACTCTAGCACAGATACGCAGTATTTT.

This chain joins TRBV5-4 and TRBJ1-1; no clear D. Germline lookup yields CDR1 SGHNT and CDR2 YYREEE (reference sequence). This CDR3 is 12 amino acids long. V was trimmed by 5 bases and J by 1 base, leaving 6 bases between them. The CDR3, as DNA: TGTGCCAGCAGTCAAAAGAACACTGAAGCTTTCTTT. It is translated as CASSQKNTEAFF.

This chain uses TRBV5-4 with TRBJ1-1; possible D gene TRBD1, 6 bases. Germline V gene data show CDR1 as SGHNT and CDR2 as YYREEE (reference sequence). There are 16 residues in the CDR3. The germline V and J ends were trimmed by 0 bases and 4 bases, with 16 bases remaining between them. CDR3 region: CASSLAGGGSGTEAFF. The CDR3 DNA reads TGTGCCAGCAGCTTGGCCGGGGGGGGCTCGGGCACTGAAGCTTTCTTT.

The CDR3 nucleotides are TGCGCCAGCAGACTCAATACAGGGGACTATGGCTACACCTTC. This codes for CASRLNTGDYGYTF. This rearrangement joins TRBV5-1 to TRBJ1-2; 7 bases align to TRBD1. Germline V gene data show CDR1 as SGHRS and CDR2 as YFSETQ. Trimming removed 5 bases from V and 3 bases from J; junction bases left unmatched: 7. This CDR3 region has 14 residues.

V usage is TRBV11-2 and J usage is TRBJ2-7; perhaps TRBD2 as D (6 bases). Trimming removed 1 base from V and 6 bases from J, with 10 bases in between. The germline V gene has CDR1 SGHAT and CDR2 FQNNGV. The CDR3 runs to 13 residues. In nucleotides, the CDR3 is TGTGCCAGCAGCTTAGTGGAGGGTGGCGAGCAGTACTTC. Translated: CASSLVEGGEQYF. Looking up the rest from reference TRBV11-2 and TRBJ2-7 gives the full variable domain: EAGVAQSPRYKIIEKRQSVAFWCNPISGHATLYWYQQILGQGPKLLIQFQNNGVVDDSQLPKDRFSAERLKGVDSTLKIQPAKLEDSAVYLCASSLVEGGEQYFGPGTRLTVT.

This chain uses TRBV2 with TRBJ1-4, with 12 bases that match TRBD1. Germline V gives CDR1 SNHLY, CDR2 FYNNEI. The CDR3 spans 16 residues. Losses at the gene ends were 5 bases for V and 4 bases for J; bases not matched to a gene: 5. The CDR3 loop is CASSRGQGAINEKLFF. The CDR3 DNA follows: TGTGCCAGCAGTCGGGGACAGGGGGCTATTAATGAAAAACTGTTTTTT.

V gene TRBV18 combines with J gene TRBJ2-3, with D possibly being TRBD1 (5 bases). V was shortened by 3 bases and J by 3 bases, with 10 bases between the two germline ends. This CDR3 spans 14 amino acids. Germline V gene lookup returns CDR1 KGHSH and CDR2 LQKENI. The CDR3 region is CASSPTGRTDTQYF. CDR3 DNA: TGTGCCAGCTCACCTACAGGCCGAACAGATACGCAGTATTTT.